This T cell receptor beta chain came from a study of shared clonotypes between healthy human individuals. Study-level information: A couple of female and three male donors aged 18 to 49 were enrolled.

Clones were read by immunoSEQ multiplex PCR, and TCRdb kept only the in-frame ones, dropping some. Here the sample spans millions of clones, around nine tenths being singletons. Every donor was a Caucasian adult from Nashville, Tennessee. Negatively enriched CD4+ T cells were divided by CD45RA into naive and memory. In germline, CDR1 is SGHRS, CDR2 YFSETQ. The V gene end was trimmed by 7 bases and the J gene end by 1 base; junction bases not matched to a gene: 7. The CDR3 spans 14 residues. In this sample, this clone turned up a few times. The specimen was naive CD4+ T cells sorted from blood. Stated subset: CD45RA+ positively selected. This clonotype originated in a man aged 18 to 29 in good health. The chain carries TRBV5-1 and TRBJ1-1; 7 nucleotides match TRBD1. The CDR3 bases are TGCGCCAGCCGGGGACAGCGCCCGAACACTGAAGCTTTCTTT. Amino acid sequence: CASRGQRPNTEAFF.